One and the same sample provided the 21 T cell receptor beta chains below, sequenced in a study of shared clonotypes between healthy human individuals. Measured with immunoSEQ multiplex PCR; TCRdb has only the in-frame clones, and not every one. The sample records about 110,000 clones, more than 65% being singletons. Sequenced input: memory CD8+ T cells sorted from blood. Documented subset: CD45RO+ cells pooled with CCR7-negative TemRA cells. Receptor source: a woman aged 25 to 39 in good health.

This clone was recorded once. The chain uses TRBV19 and TRBJ2-1; no clear D. Per the germline V gene, CDR1 is LNHDA and CDR2 is SQIVND (reference sequence). The CDR3 is made up of 12 amino acids. V was trimmed by 5 bases and J by 8 bases, leaving 10 bases between them. This chain's CDR3 is CASSPTLHEQFF. The CDR3 DNA is TGTGCCAGTAGTCCGACCCTTCATGAGCAGTTCTTC.

This clone appeared once. J is TRBJ2-5 and V is TRBV11-2, with D perhaps matching TRBD2 (6 bases). Per germline, CDR1 SGHAT and CDR2 FQNNGV. Trimming stripped 5 bases from V and 2 bases from J, with 18 bases between. This CDR3 has 16 amino acids. CDR3 DNA sequence: TGTGCCAGCAGCCCCCGGACTAACGAATTTCAAGAGACCCAGTACTTC. Encoded protein: CASSPRTNEFQETQYF.

This clone was seen ten or more times. The J gene is TRBJ2-7, the V gene TRBV6-1; 9 bases align to TRBD2. This CDR3 spans 15 amino acids. V was pared by 1 base and J by 5 bases, with 6 bases of the junction left unmatched. In germline, CDR1 is MNHNS, CDR2 SASEGT. The CDR3 coding sequence is TGTGCCAGCAGTGAAGAAAATAGCGGGAGCCACGAGCAGTACTTC. It yields the protein CASSEENSGSHEQYF.

The chain has TRBV5-4 and TRBJ2-7; D is uncertain. The CDR3 consists of 12 residues. In germline, CDR1 is SGHNT, CDR2 YYREEE (reference sequence). Trimming removed 2 bases at V and 5 bases at J, with 8 bases between. CDR3 region: CASSFGTHEQYF. In DNA, the CDR3 is TGTGCCAGCAGCTTCGGAACCCACGAGCAGTACTTC.

The V and J genes are TRBV5-1 and TRBJ1-2, with 11 nucleotides matching TRBD1. With V trimmed by 0 bases and J by 2 bases, 6 bases remained unmatched. CDR3 length: 17 residues. The germline V gene encodes CDR1 SGHRS and CDR2 YFSETQ. CDR3 amino acids: CASSLGDGTGGNYGYTF. The CDR3 bases are TGCGCCAGCAGCTTGGGTGACGGGACAGGGGGAAACTATGGCTACACCTTC.

CDR3 DNA: TGCGCCAGCAGCGAGACGGGACTAGCGGGCCCCTACGAGCAGTACTTC. This translates into CASSETGLAGPYEQYF. This chain joins TRBV5-1 and TRBJ2-7; TRBD2 aligns across 12 bases. The V gene end was trimmed by 4 bases and the J gene end by 2 bases; junction bases not matched to a gene: 7. The CDR3 spans 16 residues. Germline CDR1 is SGHRS and CDR2 is YFSETQ.

The chain employs TRBV28 and TRBJ1-5; D unresolved. The CDR3 runs to 17 residues. Trimming stripped 1 base from V and 0 bases from J, with 13 bases between. CDR1 and CDR2 (germline): MDHEN, SYDVKM. In DNA form, the CDR3 reads TGTGCCAGCAGTTTATTCGACACGAGACCTAGCAATCAGCCCCAGCATTTT. Translating gives CASSLFDTRPSNQPQHF.

V gene TRBV5-1 combines with J gene TRBJ2-5; a weak D match, TRBD2 (5 bases). CDR1 and CDR2 from the germline V gene are SGHRS and YFSETQ. CDR3 size: 15 residues. V lost 1 base to trimming and J lost 9 bases, with 19 bases between them. CDR3 sequence: CASSLIFLAVGPQYF. CDR3 nucleotides: TGCGCCAGCAGCTTGATCTTCCTAGCTGTCGGGCCCCAGTACTTC.

This rearrangement joins TRBV28 to TRBJ2-7, with D unresolved. Looked up from germline, CDR1 is MDHEN and CDR2 is SYDVKM. The CDR3 totals 14 residues. V lost 8 bases, J lost 2 bases, and 16 bases lay in between. The CDR3 region is CASRLDGEAYEQYF. The CDR3 DNA follows: TGTGCCAGCCGGTTGGATGGGGAAGCCTACGAGCAGTACTTC.

This clone was found a few times. The chain couples TRBV6-4 to TRBJ1-2; 8 bases map to TRBD1. V lost 3 bases to trimming and J lost 4 bases; unmatched junction nucleotides: 4. CDR3 size: 14 residues. The germline gives CDR1 MRHNA, CDR2 SNTAGT. The CDR3 loop reads CASSEGQAAYGYTF. CDR3 nucleotides: TGTGCCAGCAGTGAGGGACAGGCGGCCTATGGCTACACCTTC.

J is TRBJ2-2 and V is TRBV19; unclear D gene. The CDR3 covers 13 residues. CDR1 and CDR2 (germline): LNHDA, SQIVND (reference sequence). Between the trimmed V and J ends, which lost 9 bases and 4 bases, there was a span of 12 bases. The CDR3 DNA sequence: TGTGCCAGCTCAAGGTTAGGCACCGGGGAGCTGTTTTTT. It encodes CASSRLGTGELFF.

The chain couples TRBV28 to TRBJ1-6; the D gene is possibly TRBD1 (6 bases). Deletions cut 6 bases from V and 7 bases from J, with 13 bases between. The CDR3 is 14 residues long. From germline, CDR1 is MDHEN and CDR2 SYDVKM. The CDR3 sequence: CASRSRDTNSPLHF. The CDR3 coding sequence is TGTGCCAGCAGGTCCCGGGACACCAATTCACCCCTCCACTTT. Full variable domain (outside the CDR3, taken from reference TRBV28 and TRBJ1-6): DVKVTQSSRYLVKRTGEKVFLECVQDMDHENMFWYRQDPGLGLRLIYFSYDVKMKEKGDIPEGYSVSREKKERFSLILESASTNQTSMYLCASRSRDTNSPLHFGNGTRLTVT.

This rearrangement joins TRBV6-1 to TRBJ2-7; a possible D gene is TRBD2 (5 bases). The germline CDR1 and CDR2 sequences are MNHNS and SASEGT. V was pared by 2 bases and J by 0 bases, with 11 bases between. The CDR3 loop spans 15 amino acids. The CDR3 DNA sequence: TGTGCCAGCAGTGAATGGCGGGTGATCTCCTACGAGCAGTACTTC. It is translated as CASSEWRVISYEQYF.

This chain links TRBV27 with TRBJ1-3; D gene uncertain. The germline V and J ends were trimmed by 2 bases and 4 bases, with 6 bases remaining between them. The CDR3 spans 13 residues. The V gene's germline CDR1 is MNHEY and CDR2 SMNVEV (reference sequence). This CDR3 is CASSLGRGNTIYF. The CDR3 DNA reads TGTGCCAGCAGTTTAGGGAGAGGAAACACCATATATTTT.

A few counts support this clone. CDR3 protein: CASSKTGGSNQPQHF. In nucleotides, the CDR3 is TGTGCCAGCAGTAAGACAGGGGGCAGTAATCAGCCCCAGCATTTT. The genes are TRBV28 and TRBJ1-5, with 10 bases that match TRBD1. This CDR3 spans 15 amino acids. Germline V gives CDR1 MDHEN, CDR2 SYDVKM. Losses at the gene ends were 5 bases for V and 4 bases for J; bases not matched to a gene: 5.

This chain uses TRBV27 with TRBJ1-5, with 8 nucleotides matching TRBD1. Germline V gives CDR1 MNHEY, CDR2 SMNVEV (reference sequence). The CDR3 loop spans 15 amino acids. The V and J ends lost 6 bases and 3 bases, in that order; junction bases with no gene match: 7. The chain's CDR3 is CASSAGTGDNQPQHF. The CDR3, as DNA: TGTGCCAGCAGCGCCGGGACAGGTGACAATCAGCCCCAGCATTTT.

This rearrangement joins TRBV6-1 to TRBJ2-3; the D gene could be TRBD1 or TRBD2 (5 bases each). The CDR3 loop spans 15 amino acids. V gave up 7 bases and J gave up 5 bases, with 19 bases separating them. Germline V gives CDR1 MNHNS, CDR2 SASEGT. As DNA, the CDR3 is TGTGCCAGCACCACCTTGTCGGGGCTGGGAGATACGCAGTATTTT. Amino acid sequence: CASTTLSGLGDTQYF.

The gene calls are TRBV25-1 and TRBJ2-3; 7 bases line up with TRBD1. Trimming removed 6 bases from V and 2 bases from J; junction bases left unmatched: 5. This CDR3 is built from 14 residues. The germline V gene encodes CDR1 MGHDK and CDR2 SYGVNS. In nucleotides, the CDR3 is TGTGCCAGCAGAGGGACAGCTACCACAGATACGCAGTATTTT. Translation: CASRGTATTDTQYF.

This chain links TRBV5-4 with TRBJ2-7; 7 positions agree with TRBD1. V lost 2 bases to trimming and J lost 3 bases; unmatched junction nucleotides: 8. The CDR3 is 15 residues long. CDR1 is SGHNT and CDR2 is YYREEE in the germline V gene (reference sequence). In nucleotides, the CDR3 is TGTGCCAGCAGCTTCATCGGCAGGGGGAACTACGAGCAGTACTTC. Translated: CASSFIGRGNYEQYF.

The chain links TRBV5-5 to TRBJ2-7, with TRBD1 as a possible D gene (5 bases). The CDR3 covers 14 residues. Between the trimmed V and J ends, which lost 2 bases and 3 bases, there was a span of 12 bases. The germline gives CDR1 SGHKS, CDR2 YYEKEE (reference sequence). The CDR3 protein is CASSFDSLYYEQYF. The DNA of the CDR3 is TGTGCCAGCAGCTTCGACAGCTTATACTACGAGCAGTACTTC.

V gene TRBV10-3 combines with J gene TRBJ2-7; D is unresolved. Germline CDR1 ENHRY, CDR2 SYGVKD. This CDR3 has 13 amino acids. Trimming removed 6 bases at V and 3 bases at J, with 12 bases between. CDR3 in DNA: TGTGCCATCAGACCCCTCGGGTACTACGAGCAGTACTTC. This encodes CAIRPLGYYEQYF.